This TCR beta chain was documented in a study of blood T cell repertoires in COVID-19. The wider study: Samples came from the United States, Italy and Spain, spanning acute and convalescent COVID-19. Sources were T cells, B-cell-depleted T cells, or PBMCs; the material itself was cDNA or gDNA.

Authors' processing steps: Nucleated cell number was recorded as an estimate derived from reference gene primer amplification. Assay: immunoSEQ multiplex PCR; the TCRdb copy retains only in-frame clones and omits some. That table gives V, J and clone size, and the DNA gave D and trimming. The repertoire includes a few hundred thousand clones, about 90% of them detected once, and 1.3% to 1.5% sits in the top ten. The origin of this receptor is an older man with acute or convalescent COVID-19. Specimen: peripheral blood.

CDR3 sequence reads: CASSSQRTSGSAPGELFF. The CDR3 nucleotides are TGTGCCAGCAGCTCCCAGCGGACTAGCGGGAGCGCCCCCGGGGAGCTGTTTTTT. The V and J genes are TRBV7-3 and TRBJ2-2; 13 bases align to TRBD2. The V and J ends lost 4 bases and 6 bases, in that order; junction bases with no gene match: 11. Germline V gene sequence: CDR1 SGHTA, CDR2 FQGTGA. The CDR3 length is 18 residues.